A single sample is the source of the 23 T cell receptor beta chains below, sequenced in a study of molecular identifiers for immune sequencing clone quantification. TCRdb redid the calling of the PCR reads with MiXCR, one entry per CDR3 protein. Of under 600,000 distinct CDR3 sequences listed, about a fifth are singletons. Sequencing was done on a sample of naive CD8+ T cells from blood, with Jurkat cell RNA spiked in. The subset was: FACS-sorted CD8+CD4-CCR7+CD45RA+ naive T cells. Receptor source: a human donor in good health. Some libraries in this study had Jurkat cell RNA spiked in.

This clonotype came up a few times. The genes are TRBV12-3 or TRBV12-4 and TRBJ1-5; the match to TRBD1 covers 7 bases. CDR3 length equals 15 residues. J was trimmed by 1 base and V by 4 bases; bases with no gene match: 4. DNA for the CDR3: TGTGCCAGCAGTTCGACAGGGCAAAGCAATCAGCCCCAGCATTTT. Translating gives CASSSTGQSNQPQHF.

The genes are TRBV20-1 and TRBJ2-5, with TRBD2 matching over 8 bases. The germline CDR1 and CDR2 sequences are DFQATT and SNEGSKA (reference sequence). This CDR3 has 15 amino acids. V shed 0 bases, J shed 4 bases, and the junction held 7 bases outside the gene matches. This CDR3 reads CSARDSGTSRETQYF. DNA of the CDR3: TGCAGTGCTAGAGATTCCGGGACTAGTCGAGAGACCCAGTACTTC.

In the case of this clonotype: A much larger clone sits a single nucleotide away, making a read error possible. The V gene is TRBV5-1, the J gene TRBJ2-3; TRBD2 is a possible D gene (6 bases). V lost 6 bases to trimming and J lost 4 bases, with 21 bases between them. Germline V gene sequence: CDR1 SGHRS, CDR2 YFSETQ. The CDR3 length is 16 residues. The CDR3: CASNWITGGKADTQYF. The CDR3 coding sequence is TGCGCCAGCAACTGGATCACAGGAGGGAAAGCAGATACGCAGTATTTT.

This chain connects TRBV10-2 to TRBJ1-1, with TRBD1 matching 9 bases. Looked up from germline, CDR1 is WSHSY and CDR2 is SAAADI. Germline trimming cut 2 bases from V and 6 bases from J; bases unmatched to any gene: 7. The CDR3 sequence is 15 residues long. CDR3: CASSEGGQGVAEAFF. CDR3 DNA sequence: TGCGCCAGCAGTGAGGGGGGACAGGGAGTCGCTGAAGCTTTCTTT.

This clonotype was counted ten times or more. As DNA, the CDR3 is TGCGCCAGCAGCCAAGACATTAGCAATCAGCCCCAGCATTTT. It specifies CASSQDISNQPQHF. The rearrangement uses TRBV4-1 and TRBJ1-5; no clear D gene. Trimming removed 0 bases at V and 0 bases at J, with 3 bases between. Germline CDR1 is MGHRA and CDR2 is YSYEKL. CDR3 length: 14 amino acids.

With regard to this clonotype: With a much larger clone just one base away, this may be a read error. CDR3 sequence reads: CASTLVGGMNEQLF. The CDR3 bases are TGTGCCAGCACCCTCGTGGGAGGTATGAATGAGCAGCTCTTC. V is TRBV6-2 or TRBV6-3 and J is TRBJ2-1, with TRBD2 as a possible D gene (6 bases). The CDR3 runs 14 residues. Germline V gene sequence: CDR1 MNHEY, CDR2 SVGEGT.

The genes are TRBV6-5 and TRBJ1-2; 8 nucleotides agree with TRBD1. V was pared by 0 bases and J by 5 bases, with 14 bases of the junction left unmatched. The CDR3 is 18 residues long. The germline V gene encodes CDR1 MNHEY and CDR2 SVGAGI. CDR3 sequence (DNA): TGTGCCAGCAGTTACTCGGTACCGGCCGGGCAGGGGGCTTATGGCTACACCTTC. Its translation is CASSYSVPAGQGAYGYTF.

This clonotype showed up many times. The CDR3 nucleotides read TGTGCCAGCAGAATGGACAGACCGGGGACTGAAGCTTTCTTT. This translates into CASRMDRPGTEAFF. The chain recombines TRBV28 with TRBJ1-1; weak D call: TRBD1 (6 bases). Germline V gene sequence: CDR1 MDHEN, CDR2 SYDVKM. Trimming stripped 6 bases from V and 5 bases from J, with 16 bases between. The CDR3 runs 14 residues.

The chain combines TRBV6-5 with TRBJ1-2; D call uncertain. The CDR3 length is 12 residues. Germline CDR1 MNHEY, CDR2 SVGAGI. The germline V and J ends were trimmed by 2 bases and 2 bases, with 3 bases remaining between them. CDR3 sequence (DNA): TGTGCCAGCAGTTACACGAACTATGGCTACACCTTC. Translation: CASSYTNYGYTF.

The CDR3 reads CASSYGLGGYEQYF. DNA of the CDR3: TGTGCCAGCAGTTATGGACTCGGGGGCTACGAGCAGTACTTC. J is TRBJ2-7 and V is TRBV27, with D tentatively TRBD2 (6 bases). Per the germline V gene, CDR1 is MNHEY and CDR2 is SMNVEV (reference sequence). The CDR3 runs 14 residues. V was shortened by 4 bases and J by 3 bases, with 13 bases between the two germline ends.

This clonotype was seen ten or more times. DNA of the CDR3: TGTGCCAGCAGCCCCCGGACTAGCGGGCCGACCTACGAGCAGTACTTC. Its protein is CASSPRTSGPTYEQYF. The J gene is TRBJ2-7, the V gene TRBV27; 11 bases agree with TRBD2. The CDR3 runs 16 residues. Losses at the gene ends were 6 bases for V and 2 bases for J; bases not matched to a gene: 9. Looked up from germline, CDR1 is MNHEY and CDR2 is SMNVEV (reference sequence).

This chain links TRBV27 with TRBJ1-1; D is undetermined. The V gene's germline CDR1 is MNHEY and CDR2 SMNVEV (reference sequence). Trimming took 5 bases from V and 0 from J, leaving 10 bases between them. The CDR3 is 14 residues long. CDR3 bases: TGTGCCAGCAGTCTCAGGCTTATGAACACTGAAGCTTTCTTT. This gives the protein CASSLRLMNTEAFF.

This clonotype was seen more than once but under ten times. This chain links TRBV13 with TRBJ2-2; D not certain. V shed 4 bases and J shed 7 bases, with 13 bases lying between them. CDR3 size: 14 residues. Looked up from germline, CDR1 is PRHDT and CDR2 is FYEKMQ (reference sequence). The CDR3 nucleotides read TGTGCCAGCAGCTCCAACTCAGAACACGGGGAGCTGTTTTTT. The encoded protein is CASSSNSEHGELFF.

The chain links TRBV27 to TRBJ2-7; 7 nucleotides agree with TRBD1. This CDR3 comprises 14 residues. Germline V lookup: CDR1 MNHEY, CDR2 SMNVEV (reference sequence). The J segment lost 1 base and the V segment lost 0 bases, leaving 0 bases of the junction unmatched. The CDR3: CASSLSTGSYEQYF. For the CDR3, the DNA is TGTGCCAGCAGTTTATCGACAGGGTCCTACGAGCAGTACTTC.

This clonotype was picked up a small number of times. The chain combines TRBV19 with TRBJ1-2; a possible D gene is TRBD1 (6 bases). This CDR3 contains 15 residues. CDR1 is LNHDA and CDR2 is SQIVND in the germline V gene (reference sequence). Trimming shortened V by 5 bases and J by 5 bases, and 18 bases separated the two germline ends. The CDR3 is CASSVAAGQPYGYTF. CDR3 nucleotide sequence: TGTGCCAGTAGTGTTGCCGCCGGACAGCCTTATGGCTACACCTTC.

This clonotype was observed a handful of times. The rearrangement joins TRBV4-3 to TRBJ2-7; perhaps TRBD2 as D (5 bases). Germline CDR1 LGHNA, CDR2 YSLEER. With 3 bases removed from V and 6 bases from J, the gap between germline ends came to 12 bases. This CDR3 contains 13 residues. The CDR3 here is CASSQGEGGEQYF. CDR3 nucleotides: TGCGCCAGCAGCCAGGGAGAGGGCGGCGAGCAGTACTTC.

This clonotype was seen a few times. The V and J genes are TRBV24-1 and TRBJ1-5; tentatively, D is TRBD1 (5 bases). The germline CDR1 and CDR2 sequences are KGHDR and SFDVKD. Trimming shortened V by 1 base and J by 3 bases, and 15 bases separated the two germline ends. The CDR3 contains 17 residues. The DNA of the CDR3 is TGTGCCACCAGTGATTTTGGGGGAACAGCTAACAATCAGCCCCAGCATTTT. It specifies CATSDFGGTANNQPQHF.

The table lists this clonotype with a few counts. This chain links TRBV7-8 with TRBJ2-5, with 8 bases matching TRBD1. Germline values: CDR1 SGHVS, CDR2 FQNEAQ. Germline trimming cut 3 bases from V and 4 bases from J; bases unmatched to any gene: 10. The CDR3 has 16 amino acids. The CDR3 coding sequence is TGTGCCAGCAGCTTGAGGGCCAGGGGGCGCCGAGAGACCCAGTACTTC. Translation gives CASSLRARGRRETQYF.

Remarks on this clonotype: Given a much more abundant clone one base away, this may be a read error. In this CDR3 the conserved last residue, phenylalanine or tryptophan, is missing, so a read error is likely. V is TRBV27 and J is TRBJ1-2; D is undetermined. Germline V gives CDR1 MNHEY, CDR2 SMNVEV (reference sequence). The CDR3 is made up of 15 amino acids. V gave up 5 bases and J gave up 2 bases, with 15 bases separating them. CDR3 sequence reads: CASSPYQERNYGYTS. CDR3 sequence (DNA): TGTGCCAGCAGTCCCTACCAAGAAAGAAACTATGGCTACACCTCC.

This clonotype has only a few counts. The gene calls are TRBV12-3 or TRBV12-4 and TRBJ1-2; D not resolved. V lost 0 bases and J lost 8, with 10 bases in between. The CDR3 loop spans 13 amino acids. In nucleotides, the CDR3 is TGTGCCAGCAGTTTAGCCAGGACTTACGGCTACACCTTC. Its translation is CASSLARTYGYTF.

This clonotype was counted ten times or more. The V and J genes are TRBV5-4 and TRBJ2-7, with D unresolved. V lost 0 bases to trimming and J lost 5 bases, with 12 bases between them. CDR1 is SGHNT and CDR2 is YYREEE in the germline V gene (reference sequence). The CDR3 length is 14 residues. The CDR3 region is CASSLVLDMNEQYF. The CDR3, as DNA: TGTGCCAGCAGCTTGGTACTGGATATGAACGAGCAGTACTTC.

This clonotype has a single count. The rearrangement uses TRBV4-1 and TRBJ2-7, with D maybe TRBD1 (5 bases). Trimming removed 1 base from V and 4 bases from J, with 8 bases in between. Germline V gene lookup returns CDR1 MGHRA and CDR2 YSYEKL. CDR3 length: 13 amino acids. The CDR3 coding sequence is TGCGCCAGCAGCCAAGTGGGGCGGTACGAGCAGTACTTC. It specifies CASSQVGRYEQYF.

The chain joins TRBV12-3 or TRBV12-4 to TRBJ2-5, with TRBD2 identical over 7 bases. With 1 base clipped from V and 4 bases from J, the junction kept 9 bases outside the gene matches. The CDR3 totals 16 residues. DNA of the CDR3: TGTGCCAGCAGTTTAGGATCTAGCGGCGCTATAGAGACCCAGTACTTC. It translates to CASSLGSSGAIETQYF.